The sequence of this TCR beta chain was determined in a study of T cell responses to AZD1222 COVID-19 vaccine. General study points: In all cases, repertoires were sampled only after the peak T cell response. Reports say nearly half of spike-specific TCRs go after unmutated variant regions. Most donors were white British and more were female, and clonal diversity was possibly underestimated.

Generated by immunoSEQ multiplex PCR, the TCRdb table keeps only in-frame clones and is missing some. The table shows 15,000 or so clones, with around 80% occurring only once. This clone has only a few counts. Its specificity is not known. Trimming shortened V by 8 bases and J by 3 bases, and 10 bases separated the two germline ends. The germline gives CDR1 MNHEY, CDR2 SVGAGI. The CDR3 is made up of 12 amino acids. Both about-4-week and about-12-week second-dose recipients were combined. V is TRBV6-5 and J is TRBJ1-1; D is ambiguous. This TCR was recovered from an adult who received the AZD1222 COVID-19 vaccine. Source: peripheral blood, taken 28 days after the second AZD1222 dose. CDR3 sequence reads: CASPGLYTEAFF. DNA of the CDR3: TGTGCCAGCCCTGGGTTGTACACTGAAGCTTTCTTT.